The 32 T cell receptor beta chains listed next were all sequenced from one sample in a study of blood T cell repertoires in COVID-19. Assay used: immunoSEQ multiplex PCR; TCRdb lists only in-frame clones, some missing. The sample consists of about 230,000 clones, 83% of them appearing once. The specimen was peripheral blood. The receptors come from a woman in her 70s with active or convalescent COVID-19.

J is TRBJ1-1 and V is TRBV5-1; D uncertain. Germline CDR1 reads SGHRS; CDR2 reads YFSETQ. The CDR3 has 16 residues. V lost 2 bases to trimming and J lost 0 bases, with 14 bases between them. DNA of the CDR3: TGCGCCAGCAGCTTACGACAATCCCTGCTGAACACTGAAGCTTTCTTT. Translated: CASSLRQSLLNTEAFF.

This sequence joins TRBV18 and TRBJ1-1; no definite D call. Trimming cost V 3 bases and J 7 bases, with 12 bases left between them. The CDR3 totals 13 residues. CDR1 is KGHSH and CDR2 is LQKENI in the germline V gene. CDR3 residues: CASSPAPSNEAFF. CDR3 DNA sequence: TGTGCCAGCTCACCCGCCCCCAGTAATGAAGCTTTCTTT.

V and J are TRBV25-1 and TRBJ1-1; tentatively, D is TRBD1 (5 bases). With 3 bases removed from V and 6 bases from J, the gap between germline ends came to 11 bases. The V gene's germline CDR1 is MGHDK and CDR2 SYGVNS. This CDR3 is built from 13 residues. The CDR3 here is CASSEGGKAEAFF. The CDR3 DNA reads as TGTGCCAGCAGTGAGGGGGGGAAAGCTGAAGCTTTCTTT.

This clone was seen only once. The chain couples TRBV30 to TRBJ2-7, with D maybe TRBD1 (6 bases). V dropped 3 bases and J dropped 6 bases, with 12 bases sitting between them. This CDR3 is built from 12 residues. The V gene's germline CDR1 is GTSNPN and CDR2 SVGIG (reference sequence). DNA of the CDR3: TGTGCCTGGAGCCACAGGGTCCGCGAGCAGTACTTC. This gives the protein CAWSHRVREQYF.

V is TRBV5-1 and J is TRBJ2-1, with TRBD1 identical over 12 bases. The CDR3 runs 16 residues. From germline, CDR1 is SGHRS and CDR2 YFSETQ. V shed 4 bases and J 8 bases; nucleotides not matched to a gene: 10. CDR3 loop: CASSHPRGTGGDEQFF. In DNA, the CDR3 is TGCGCCAGCAGCCACCCTAGAGGGACAGGGGGCGATGAGCAGTTCTTC. Together with reference TRBV5-1 and TRBJ2-1, the CDR3 gives the full variable domain: KAGVTQTPRYLIKTRGQQVTLSCSPISGHRSVSWYQQTPGQGLQFLFEYFSETQRNKGNFPGRFSGRQFSNSRSEMNVSTLELGDSALYLCASSHPRGTGGDEQFFGPGTRLTVL.

The chain is built from TRBV6-4 and TRBJ1-1, with D maybe TRBD1 (5 bases). The ends were cut back, 0 bases at V and 3 bases at J, with 11 bases in the middle. CDR3 length: 15 amino acids. The germline CDR1 and CDR2 sequences are MRHNA and SNTAGT. The CDR3 nucleotides are TGTGCCAGCAGTGACTCCAGGGCGGGGGACACTGAAGCTTTCTTT. Amino acid sequence: CASSDSRAGDTEAFF.

This chain uses TRBV10-3 with TRBJ1-2, with a tentative D call TRBD1 (5 bases). The CDR3 is made up of 13 amino acids. Trimming removed 3 bases at V and 8 bases at J, with 13 bases between. In germline, CDR1 is ENHRY, CDR2 SYGVKD. The CDR3 coding sequence is TGTGCCATCAGTGAAAGAGGGGAGGAAGGCTACACCTTC. This gives the protein CAISERGEEGYTF.

The V and J genes are TRBV19 and TRBJ1-3, with D unclear. Germline CDR1 is LNHDA and CDR2 is SQIVND (reference sequence). V lost 5 bases, J lost 3 bases, and 8 bases lay in between. The CDR3 loop spans 13 amino acids. The CDR3 coding sequence is TGTGCCAGTAGTTCCTCAGGTGGAAACACCATATATTTT. It codes for CASSSSGGNTIYF.

The V call is TRBV15, the J call TRBJ2-3, with 7 bases that match TRBD2. The ends lost 1 base at V and 7 bases at J; junction bases unmatched: 8. Germline V gene sequence: CDR1 LNHNV, CDR2 YYDKDF (reference sequence). This CDR3 has 15 residues. CDR3 bases: TGTGCCACCAGCAGAGGTGGGGGGGTCTCGAATACGCAGTATTTT. The encoded protein is CATSRGGGVSNTQYF.

J is TRBJ1-5 and V is TRBV29-1; D is unresolved. Trimming removed 4 bases at V and 3 bases at J, with 16 bases between. CDR3 length: 15 amino acids. Germline V CDR1 and CDR2: SQVTM, ANQGSEA. CDR3 amino acids: CSVVWAYGINQPQHF. CDR3 coding DNA: TGCAGCGTTGTTTGGGCCTACGGTATCAATCAGCCCCAGCATTTT.

The chain recombines TRBV10-1 with TRBJ2-6; TRBD2 is a possible D gene (6 bases). CDR3 size: 14 residues. With 5 bases removed from V and 1 base from J, the gap between germline ends came to 6 bases. Germline CDR1 and CDR2: WNHNN and SYGVQD (reference sequence). CDR3 amino acids: CASSSGSGANVLTF. Here the CDR3 DNA reads TGCGCCAGCAGTAGCGGGTCTGGGGCCAACGTCCTGACTTTC.

This chain links TRBV19 with TRBJ2-3, with 9 bases that match TRBD1. V trimming: 3 bases; J trimming: 1 base; junction bases outside the gene matches: 2. The CDR3 is 15 residues long. Germline V lookup: CDR1 LNHDA, CDR2 SQIVND (reference sequence). The CDR3 bases are TGTGCCAGTAGTATTCGACAGGGGGGCACAGATACGCAGTATTTT. Protein sequence: CASSIRQGGTDTQYF.

The chain joins TRBV28 to TRBJ1-5, with 10 positions matching TRBD1. Germline V CDR1 and CDR2: MDHEN, SYDVKM. The V segment lost 7 bases and the J segment 5 bases; nucleotides outside the gene matches: 8. This CDR3 has 15 residues. CDR3 sequence reads: CASTPRGTGDQPQHF. The DNA for the CDR3 is TGTGCCAGCACTCCCAGGGGGACAGGGGATCAGCCCCAGCATTTT.

J is TRBJ1-4 and V is TRBV30, with 9 bases matching TRBD1. CDR3 size: 12 residues. The germline V gene has CDR1 GTSNPN and CDR2 SVGIG (reference sequence). J gave up 14 bases and V 3 bases, and 7 bases lay outside the gene matches. The CDR3 DNA is TGTGCCTGGAGGACGACAGGGGGGTATCTGTTTTTT. Its translation is CAWRTTGGYLFF. The variable domain in full, with the rest retrieved from reference TRBV30 and TRBJ1-4, is SQTIHQWPATLVQPVGSPLSLECTVEGTSNPNLYWYRQAAGRGLQLLFYSVGIGQISSEVPQNLSASRPQDRQFILSSKKLLLSDSGFYLCAWRTTGGYLFFGSGTQLSVL.

Remarks on this clone: One junction end does not reproduce the germline sequence, and a read error may be involved. V usage is TRBV7-7 and J usage is TRBJ2-3; TRBD2 matches at 10 bases. CDR3 length equals 15 residues. Germline CDR1 SSHAT, CDR2 FNYEAQ (reference sequence). CDR3 nucleotides: TGTGCTAGCAGCTTGGATAGCGGGAGGCTGGATACGCAGTATTTT. This codes for CASSLDSGRLDTQYF. Supplemented by reference TRBV7-7 and TRBJ2-3, the full variable domain reads GAGVSQSPRYKVTKRGQDVTLRCDPISSHATLYWYQQALGQGPEFLTYFNYEAQPDKSGLPSDRFSAERPEGSISTLTIQRTEQRDSAMYRCASSLDSGRLDTQYFGPGTRLTVL.

The chain employs TRBV4-2 and TRBJ2-5; maybe TRBD2 (5 bases). V shed 8 bases and J shed 4 bases, with 14 bases lying between them. Germline-derived CDR1 and CDR2 are LGHNA and YNFKEQ. The CDR3 is 13 residues long. CDR3: CASRGIPRETQYF. Here the CDR3 DNA reads TGTGCCAGCCGAGGGATCCCCCGAGAGACCCAGTACTTC.

The chain is built from TRBV10-3 and TRBJ1-4; D perhaps matches TRBD1 (5 bases). The CDR3 has 15 amino acids. From germline, CDR1 is ENHRY and CDR2 SYGVKD. The V end lost 2 bases, the J end lost 2 bases, and 9 bases lay between the germline ends. The CDR3 region is CAISEIKGTNEKLFF. The CDR3 DNA is TGTGCCATCAGTGAGATAAAGGGGACTAATGAAAAACTGTTTTTT.

The chain recombines TRBV5-6 with TRBJ1-3; 8 bases line up with TRBD1. Germline lookup yields CDR1 SGHDT and CDR2 YYEEEE. With V trimmed by 4 bases and J by 7 bases, 10 bases remained unmatched. CDR3 length: 15 amino acids. CDR3 protein: CASSQQTGEGNTIYF. The CDR3 DNA reads as TGTGCCAGCAGCCAACAGACAGGGGAAGGTAACACCATATATTTT.

The chain is built from TRBV30 and TRBJ2-7, with 7 bases that match TRBD2. This CDR3 contains 12 residues. Losses at the gene ends were 3 bases for V and 12 bases for J; bases not matched to a gene: 11. The germline CDR1 and CDR2 sequences are GTSNPN and SVGIG (reference sequence). The CDR3 spells CAWSPASGAWYF. In DNA, the CDR3 is TGTGCCTGGAGCCCTGCGAGCGGGGCCTGGTACTTC.

The rearrangement joins TRBV2 to TRBJ1-6; D possibly corresponds to TRBD1 (5 bases). The CDR3 sequence is 12 residues long. CDR1 is SNHLY and CDR2 is FYNNEI in the germline V gene. The ends were cut back, 7 bases at V and 12 bases at J, with 13 bases in the middle. The CDR3 reads CASIREQEPLHF. The CDR3 DNA follows: TGTGCCAGCATAAGAGAACAGGAACCCCTCCACTTT.

This clone was counted a single time. The rearrangement links TRBV29-1 to TRBJ1-1; D is perhaps TRBD1 (6 bases). The germline V gene has CDR1 SQVTM and CDR2 ANQGSEA. The CDR3 extends over 14 amino acids. V was trimmed by 5 bases and J by 6 bases, leaving 19 bases between them. Here the CDR3 reads CSVHNRVRVSEAFF. The CDR3 coding sequence is TGCAGCGTTCATAACAGGGTGCGGGTATCTGAAGCTTTCTTT.

The rearrangement links TRBV12-3 or TRBV12-4 to TRBJ2-5; D remains ambiguous. The CDR3 covers 13 residues. The germline V and J ends were trimmed by 1 base and 8 bases, with 11 bases remaining between them. Here the CDR3 DNA reads TGTGCCAGCAGTTTAGGCGCAGACTTAACCCAGTACTTC. Amino acid sequence: CASSLGADLTQYF.

The chain links TRBV2 to TRBJ2-5; D unclear. The V gene's germline CDR1 is SNHLY and CDR2 FYNNEI. This CDR3 has 12 residues. The germline V and J ends were trimmed by 6 bases and 5 bases, with 10 bases remaining between them. For the CDR3, the DNA is TGTGCCAGCAGCCCCGAGCTGGAGACCCAGTACTTC. Protein: CASSPELETQYF.

V and J are TRBV7-6 and TRBJ2-3, with D maybe TRBD1 (5 bases). V gave up 6 bases and J gave up 7 bases, with 17 bases separating them. CDR1 is SGHVS, CDR2 FNYEAQ, per germline. This CDR3 is built from 14 residues. The CDR3 coding sequence is TGTGCCAGCAGTCCTAGGGGCAGGGCTCATACGCAGTATTTT. Its translation: CASSPRGRAHTQYF.

V usage is TRBV7-8 and J usage is TRBJ2-4; TRBD2 matches at 14 bases. CDR1 is SGHVS, CDR2 FQNEAQ, per germline. This CDR3 spans 21 amino acids. With 5 bases clipped from V and 7 bases from J, the junction kept 22 bases outside the gene matches. CDR3 in DNA: TGTGCCAGCAGCCTCTCTGGGACTAGCGGGAGTAGGGGGCATGACAAGAACATTCAGTACTTC. Protein product: CASSLSGTSGSRGHDKNIQYF.

The genes are TRBV4-2 and TRBJ2-5, with D possibly matching TRBD2 (6 bases). This CDR3 is built from 14 residues. The germline V gene has CDR1 LGHNA and CDR2 YNFKEQ. Deletions cut 4 bases from V and 1 base from J, with 10 bases between. The CDR3 loop is CASSRGDSQETQYF. The DNA for the CDR3 is TGTGCCAGCAGCCGAGGGGACTCCCAAGAGACCCAGTACTTC.

The chain combines TRBV10-1 with TRBJ2-1; perhaps TRBD2 as D (5 bases). The V gene lost 0 bases and the J gene lost 6 bases, with 9 bases spanning the gap. This CDR3 is 14 amino acids long. CDR1 and CDR2 (germline): WNHNN, SYGVQD (reference sequence). CDR3 coding DNA: TGCGCCAGCAGTGAGTCAGGTAGCGTCAATGAGCAGTTCTTC. Protein product: CASSESGSVNEQFF.

The V call is TRBV30, the J call TRBJ2-1, with 7 positions matching TRBD2. Germline V gives CDR1 GTSNPN, CDR2 SVGIG (reference sequence). The CDR3 contains 13 residues. Losses at the gene ends were 4 bases for V and 5 bases for J; bases not matched to a gene: 5. The CDR3: CAWTRLADNEQFF. The CDR3 DNA reads as TGTGCCTGGACACGACTAGCAGACAATGAGCAGTTCTTC.

This clone was recorded many times. The chain is built from TRBV6-6 and TRBJ1-5, with 8 bases fitting TRBD1. CDR1 is MNHNY and CDR2 is SVGAGI in the germline V gene (reference sequence). Trimming cost V 10 bases and J 6 bases; bases outside gene matches: 8. The CDR3 has 13 residues. The CDR3 DNA reads as TGTGCCACCGATGGACAGGGTATTCAGCCCCAGCATTTT. This gives the protein CATDGQGIQPQHF.

The chain has TRBV4-1 and TRBJ1-3; 8 bases agree with TRBD1. The germline V gene encodes CDR1 MGHRA and CDR2 YSYEKL. The CDR3 totals 16 residues. V was clipped by 4 bases and J by 4 bases; unmatched bases: 9. The DNA for the CDR3 is TGCGCCAGCAGCCTTTATACGGACAGGGACGGAAACACCATATATTTT. Encoded protein: CASSLYTDRDGNTIYF.

The rearrangement links TRBV11-2 to TRBJ1-4, with 8 bases identical to TRBD1. Germline V gene sequence: CDR1 SGHAT, CDR2 FQNNGV. Trimming took 4 bases from V and 4 from J; bases not matched to a gene: 5. The CDR3 extends over 15 amino acids. As DNA, the CDR3 is TGTGCCAGCAGCTCCCAGGGGGCGTTTAATGAAAAACTGTTTTTT. It yields the protein CASSSQGAFNEKLFF.

The V gene is TRBV29-1, the J gene TRBJ2-1, with D possibly TRBD2 on 5 matching bases. V dropped 1 base and J dropped 12 bases, with 10 bases sitting between them. This CDR3 is built from 11 residues. The germline V gene encodes CDR1 SQVTM and CDR2 ANQGSEA. CDR3 coding DNA: TGCAGCGTTGAAGGGCAGGCGGGGCAGTTCTTC. It yields the protein CSVEGQAGQFF.